By frequency, the clone carrying this TCR beta chain registers medium-sized. Its antigen is undetermined. The record originates from a study of CXCR3-negative and CXCR3-positive naive CD8 T cells. Background on the study: Roughly 1.5 +/- 0.3 million TRB reads came from each library, giving around 140 million in total. Study results and limitations: The study found more hydrophobic TRB CDR3s in CXCR3-positive naive cells than in CXCR3-negative naive cells.

Preparation of TRB cDNA libraries relied on 5' RACE carrying UMI labels. TCRdb derives one entry per CDR3 protein from the 5' RACE reads, leaving out DNA. This sample's table reports tens of thousands of distinct CDR3 sequences. Each CD8+ T cell subset was sorted in triplicate, hundreds of thousands of cells each. Naive CD8+ T cells carried a CD45RO-CCR7+CD27+CD95- phenotype. The source material was naive CXCR3- CD8+ T cells from blood. Subset meaning: CD45RO-CCR7+CD27+CD95- naive CD8+ T cells lacking CXCR3 (TNR3-). The clonotype originates from a human donor in good health. Some clones in this sample may be carry-over from other donors' samples.

CDR3 in amino acids: CASSLGPGGYQETQYF. This chain links TRBV7-2 with TRBJ2-5; with no DNA, the TCRdb D assignment of TRBD1 cannot be verified. The CDR3 runs to 16 residues. Per germline, CDR1 SGHTA and CDR2 FQGNSA.